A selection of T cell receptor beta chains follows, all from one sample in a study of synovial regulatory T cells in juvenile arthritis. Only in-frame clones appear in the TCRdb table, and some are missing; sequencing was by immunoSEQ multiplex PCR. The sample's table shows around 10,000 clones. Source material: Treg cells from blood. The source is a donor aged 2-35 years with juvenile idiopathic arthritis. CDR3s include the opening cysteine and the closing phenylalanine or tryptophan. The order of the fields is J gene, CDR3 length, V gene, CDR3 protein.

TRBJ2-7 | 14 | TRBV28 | CASSRTPPPYEQYF
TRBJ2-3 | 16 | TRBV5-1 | CASSRGLAGGTDTQYF
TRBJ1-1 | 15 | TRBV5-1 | CASSRARGKNTEAFF
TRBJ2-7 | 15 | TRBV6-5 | CASSYSGLAGREQYF
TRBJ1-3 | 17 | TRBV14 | CASSRSLGSRSGNTIYF
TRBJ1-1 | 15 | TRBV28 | CASSPPLGQVTEAFF
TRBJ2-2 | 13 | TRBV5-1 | CASSLERSGELFF
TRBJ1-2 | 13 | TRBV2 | CASSEQRGNGYTF
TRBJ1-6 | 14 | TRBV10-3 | CAISKSAFVSPLHF
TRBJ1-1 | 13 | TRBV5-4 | CASSSQGGTEAFF
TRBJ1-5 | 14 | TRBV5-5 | CASSYDPTNQPQHF
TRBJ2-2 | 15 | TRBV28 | CASSVRRVLAGELFF
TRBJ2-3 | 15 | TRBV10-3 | CAISDQGAPTDTQYF
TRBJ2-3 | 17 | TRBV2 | CASTLLGGARSTDTQYF
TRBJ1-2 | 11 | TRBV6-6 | CASSRVEGYTF
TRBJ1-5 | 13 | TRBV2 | CASNPGLGQPQHF
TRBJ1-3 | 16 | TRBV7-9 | CASSLASPQGVNTIYF
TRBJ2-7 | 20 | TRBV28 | CASRPNLGLAGGSGTYEQYF
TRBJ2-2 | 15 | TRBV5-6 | CASSLRQGYTGELFF
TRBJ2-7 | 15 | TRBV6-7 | CASTPPGRDSYEQYF
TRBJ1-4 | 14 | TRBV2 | CASSQGSLDEKLFF
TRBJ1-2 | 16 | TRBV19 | CASRVGAAVGVSGYTF